The T cell receptor (beta chain) under discussion was sequenced for a study of graft-versus-host responses after intestinal transplantation. Study context: Anti-thymocyte globulin induction was given to all recipients, followed by tacrolimus and steroids for approximately three years.

Worth noting for this clone: Antigen specificity is unknown.

Study-wide points: Across patients carrying graft-donor T cell macrochimerism, allografts held high graft-versus-host to host-versus-graft clonal ratios.

The protocol was immunoSEQ multiplex PCR, while the TCRdb copy is restricted to in-frame clones and leaves out a portion. The sample contains 80,000 to 100,000 clones, around 90% of which appear only once. This receptor was obtained from a human donor who was the organ donor for an intestinal transplant. This material consisted of unstimulated CD8+ T cells sorted from spleen or lymph node cells, taken before transplant.

The CDR3 DNA reads as TGCGCCAGCAGCCAAGACCTAGGACACGATACGCAGTATTTT. This encodes CASSQDLGHDTQYF. The chain recombines TRBV4-1 with TRBJ2-3; a possible D gene is TRBD1 (5 bases). The V and J ends lost 0 bases and 6 bases respectively, with 10 bases between them. The CDR3 has 14 amino acids. Germline V gives CDR1 MGHRA, CDR2 YSYEKL.